This T cell receptor (beta chain) was retrieved from a study of blood T cells in healthy people across ages. Study results and limitations: Aged donors had fewer naive CD4+ cells and lower diversity than long-lived donors.

Then a second PCR, running about 6 to 11 cycles, was carried out with a sample-barcoded 5' primer and a J-beta primer mix. From the 5' RACE reads, TCRdb called clonotypes with MiXCR, one entry per CDR3 protein. The sample includes just over 1 million distinct CDR3 sequences, 40% to 45% of them seen just once. Concerning this clonotype itself: The antigen is not known.

With 9 bases clipped from V and 13 bases from J, the junction kept 13 bases outside the gene matches. CDR3 length: 13 residues. The origin of this receptor is a woman aged 60-75 years in good health. Sequenced sample: blood. This rearrangement joins TRBV12-3 or TRBV12-4 to TRBJ2-4; 9 bases line up with TRBD1. CDR3 bases: TGTGCCAGTACGGGACAGGGAACCCGAGAGCAGTACTTC. Translating it yields CASTGQGTREQYF.